The 5 T cell receptor beta chains in this list originate from one sample, sequenced in a study of T cell repertoires in cytomegalovirus infection. TCRdb re-analysed the reads in MiXCR, keeping a single row per CDR3 protein. The sample has under 300,000 distinct CDR3 sequences; 9% to 15% are singletons. Sequences were obtained from PBMCs. The receptors shown here come from a human donor in good health (CMV status not recorded). Some clones in this sample may be carry-over from other donors' samples.

There are many counts of this clonotype. The V and J genes are TRBV15 and TRBJ1-2, with a tentative D call TRBD1 (6 bases). The germline CDR1 and CDR2 sequences are LNHNV and YYDKDF (reference sequence). The CDR3 has 16 residues. V lost 4 bases to trimming and J lost 7 bases, with 22 bases between them. DNA of the CDR3: TGTGCCACCAGCAAGAGAATCAGGGGCGAGTTGGCTGGCTACACCTTC. Protein sequence: CATSKRIRGELAGYTF. Filled out from reference TRBV15 and TRBJ1-2, the complete variable domain reads DAMVIQNPRYQVTQFGKPVTLSCSQTLNHNVMYWYQQKSSQAPKLLFHYYDKDFNNEADTPDNFQSRRPNTSFCFLDIRSPGLGDTAMYLCATSKRIRGELAGYTFGSGTRLTVV.

This clonotype occurred many times. The chain has TRBV19 and TRBJ1-5; a weak D match, TRBD1 (5 bases). This CDR3 contains 14 residues. The germline V and J ends were trimmed by 7 bases and 2 bases, with 12 bases remaining between them. Germline CDR1 LNHDA, CDR2 SQIVND (reference sequence). The DNA for the CDR3 is TGTGCCAGTACCCCCGGGGCGGGCAATCAGCCCCAGCATTTT. It yields the protein CASTPGAGNQPQHF.

The chain has TRBV6-6 and TRBJ1-4, with D perhaps matching TRBD1 (5 bases). Trimming stripped 0 bases from V and 7 bases from J, with 15 bases between. Germline values: CDR1 MNHNY, CDR2 SVGAGI (reference sequence). The CDR3 is 16 amino acids. DNA of the CDR3: TGTGCCAGCAGTTACTCTGGGGGGGAGGTGAGTGAAAAACTGTTTTTT. Translated: CASSYSGGEVSEKLFF.

This clonotype was observed a handful of times. V gene TRBV5-1 combines with J gene TRBJ2-1; possible D gene TRBD1, 6 bases. The CDR3 runs to 15 residues. The V gene lost 0 bases and the J gene lost 2 bases, with 9 bases spanning the gap. Per the germline V gene, CDR1 is SGHRS and CDR2 is YFSETQ. CDR3 protein: CASSLGQGTYNEQFF. The CDR3 bases are TGCGCCAGCAGCTTGGGGCAGGGGACCTACAATGAGCAGTTCTTC.

This clonotype was detected ten times or more. The chain is built from TRBV7-9 and TRBJ2-1, with D possibly TRBD2 on 6 matching bases. Per germline, CDR1 SEHNR and CDR2 FQNEAQ (reference sequence). CDR3 length: 21 amino acids. V was shortened by 4 bases and J by 0 bases, with 28 bases between the two germline ends. CDR3 residues: CASSSPTAGGSGRSSYNEQFF. The CDR3 DNA follows: TGTGCCAGCAGCTCCCCCACGGCCGGGGGTAGCGGCCGAAGCTCCTACAATGAGCAGTTCTTC.